This T cell receptor (beta chain) was recorded in a study of blood T cells in healthy people across ages. Findings and limits, study-wide: TCR beta diversity was tightly associated with the proportion of naive T cells.

Germline V gene sequence: CDR1 GTSNPN, CDR2 SVGIG (reference sequence). This CDR3 region has 13 residues. V was clipped by 0 bases and J by 4 bases, with 6 bases between them. The donors, all healthy, were Caucasians living in Russia, aged about 6 to 95. This clonotype was observed a handful of times. Its antigen is unknown. A second about 7 to 12 cycle PCR used barcoded and J-beta primers. A single record per CDR3 protein comes from TCRdb applying MiXCR to the 5' RACE reads. Seen here are about 650,000 distinct CDR3 sequences, roughly 32% observed once, and the top ten hold 15% to 17%. Sequences were obtained from blood. The V and J genes are TRBV30 and TRBJ2-2; D not certain. The receptor comes from a woman older than 75 in good health. CDR3 coding DNA: TGTGCCTGGAGTGTACAGTCCACCGGGGAGCTGTTTTTT. Translation gives CAWSVQSTGELFF. Supplemented by reference TRBV30 and TRBJ2-2, the full variable domain reads SQTIHQWPATLVQPVGSPLSLECTVEGTSNPNLYWYRQAAGRGLQLLFYSVGIGQISSEVPQNLSASRPQDRQFILSSKKLLLSDSGFYLCAWSVQSTGELFFGEGSRLTVL.